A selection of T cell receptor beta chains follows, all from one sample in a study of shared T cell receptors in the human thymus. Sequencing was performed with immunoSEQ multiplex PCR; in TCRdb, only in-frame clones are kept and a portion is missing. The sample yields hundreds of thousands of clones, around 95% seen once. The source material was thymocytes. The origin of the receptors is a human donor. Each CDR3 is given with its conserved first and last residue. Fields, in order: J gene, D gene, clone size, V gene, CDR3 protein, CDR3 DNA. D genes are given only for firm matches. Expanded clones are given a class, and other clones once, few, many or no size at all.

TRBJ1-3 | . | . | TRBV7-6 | CASSLLPTGISGNTIYF | TGTGCCAGCAGCCTCTTACCGACAGGCATCTCTGGAAACACCATATATTTT
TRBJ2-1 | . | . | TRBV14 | CASGNREVSYNEQFF | TGTGCCAGCGGAAACAGGGAGGTCTCCTACAATGAGCAGTTCTTC
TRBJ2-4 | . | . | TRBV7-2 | CASSSRTKNIQYF | TGTGCCAGCAGCTCCCGGACCAAAAACATTCAGTACTTC
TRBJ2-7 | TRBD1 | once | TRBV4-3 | CASSQAGDRGSHEQYF | TGCGCCAGCAGCCAAGCTGGGGACAGGGGGAGCCACGAGCAGTACTTC
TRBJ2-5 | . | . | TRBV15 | CATSTRQGGETQYF | TGTGCCACCAGCACCAGGCAGGGGGGGGAGACCCAGTACTTC
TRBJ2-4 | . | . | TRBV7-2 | CASSLMGNLAKNIQYF | TGTGCCAGCAGCTTAATGGGAAATCTAGCCAAAAACATTCAGTACTTC
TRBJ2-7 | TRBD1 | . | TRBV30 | CAWSSRTGAGYEQYF | TGTGCCTGGAGTTCCCGGACAGGGGCGGGCTACGAGCAGTACTTC
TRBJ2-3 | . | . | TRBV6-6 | CASTQGLQYF | TGTGCCAGCACACAGGGTTTACAGTATTTT
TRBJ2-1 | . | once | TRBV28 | CASTTIPGRCYNEQFF | TGTGCCAGCACCACAATTCCGGGACGTTGTTATAATGAGCAGTTCTTC
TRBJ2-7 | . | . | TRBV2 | CASRRAGWYEQYF | TGTGCCAGCAGGAGAGCTGGTTGGTACGAGCAGTACTTC
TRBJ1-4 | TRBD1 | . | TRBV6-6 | CASKGGNHEKLFF | TGTGCCAGCAAAGGGGGCAATCACGAAAAACTGTTTTTT
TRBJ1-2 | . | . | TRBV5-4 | CASSLDRQTNYGYTF | TGTGCCAGCAGCTTGGATAGACAGACTAACTATGGCTACACCTTC
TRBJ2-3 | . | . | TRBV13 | CASSLGGSWPDTQYF | TGTGCCAGCAGCTTAGGCGGGAGTTGGCCAGATACGCAGTATTTT
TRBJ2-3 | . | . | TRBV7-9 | CASSVGGTSTDTQYF | TGTGCCAGCAGCGTAGGAGGGACTAGCACAGATACGCAGTATTTT
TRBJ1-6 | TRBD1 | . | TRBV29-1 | CSDGQGCSPLHF | TGCAGCGACGGACAGGGGTGTTCACCCCTCCACTTT
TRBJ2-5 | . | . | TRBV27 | CASSRGRRGQEETQYF | TGTGCCAGCAGCCGGGGCCGTCGGGGCCAGGAAGAGACCCAGTACTTC
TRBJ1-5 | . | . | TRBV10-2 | CASSFINRDRRNQPQHF | TGCGCCAGCAGTTTCATTAACCGGGACCGCCGCAATCAGCCCCAGCATTTT
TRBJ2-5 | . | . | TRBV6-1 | CASSVNQYF | TGTGCCAGCAGTGTTAACCAGTACTTC
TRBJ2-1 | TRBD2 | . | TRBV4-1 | CASSPAAWRAGAKQFF | TGCGCCAGCAGCCCTGCGGCCTGGCGAGCGGGGGCAAAGCAGTTCTTC
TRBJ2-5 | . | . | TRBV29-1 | CSVGASPGPPEETQYF | TGCAGCGTTGGGGCCTCCCCGGGCCCACCGGAAGAGACCCAGTACTTC